Each of the 8 T cell receptor beta chains below was sequenced from the same sample in a study of blood T cells in healthy people across ages. Through a sample-barcoded 5' primer and a J-beta primer mix, a second PCR was run for roughly 6 to 12 cycles. TCRdb re-analysed the 5' RACE reads in MiXCR, keeping a single row per CDR3 protein. The sample includes approximately 1.5 million distinct CDR3 sequences, roughly 32% of them seen just once. The sample comprised blood. All receptors come from a woman aged 25 to 39 in good health.

This rearrangement joins TRBV5-1 to TRBJ2-2; D remains unclear. V was shortened by 1 base and J by 5 bases, with 12 bases between the two germline ends. The germline V gene encodes CDR1 SGHRS and CDR2 YFSETQ. This CDR3 is 15 amino acids long. The CDR3 region has the DNA TGCGCCAGCAGCTTGTCTTCGACGCTAACCGGGGAGCTGTTTTTT. Its translation: CASSLSSTLTGELFF.

The rearrangement joins TRBV20-1 to TRBJ2-4, with D perhaps given as TRBD1 or TRBD2 (5 bases each). Germline CDR1 is DFQATT and CDR2 is SNEGSKA (reference sequence). The CDR3 sequence is 15 residues long. V was trimmed by 7 bases and J by 0 bases, leaving 16 bases between them. The DNA for the CDR3 is TGCAGTGTCAAGAGGGGCTTATTAGCCAAAAACATTCAGTACTTC. Protein sequence: CSVKRGLLAKNIQYF.

This chain links TRBV5-1 with TRBJ1-2; no definite D call. CDR3 length: 13 amino acids. The ends were cut back, 2 bases at V and 6 bases at J, with 11 bases in the middle. Per the germline V gene, CDR1 is SGHRS and CDR2 is YFSETQ. The chain's CDR3 is CASSFYLGDGYTF. CDR3 in DNA: TGCGCCAGCAGCTTTTATCTTGGGGATGGCTACACCTTC. The full variable domain, rest sourced from reference TRBV5-1 and TRBJ1-2, is KAGVTQTPRYLIKTRGQQVTLSCSPISGHRSVSWYQQTPGQGLQFLFEYFSETQRNKGNFPGRFSGRQFSNSRSEMNVSTLELGDSALYLCASSFYLGDGYTFGSGTRLTVV.

V gene TRBV9 combines with J gene TRBJ1-2; 8 bases match TRBD1. Germline V gene data show CDR1 as SGDLS and CDR2 as YYNGEE. The ends lost 3 bases at V and 5 bases at J; junction bases unmatched: 6. The CDR3 has 14 residues. CDR3 in DNA: TGTGCCAGCAGCGCGGGACAGGAGATTTATGGCTACACCTTC. Its protein product is CASSAGQEIYGYTF.

This clonotype was recorded only once. This rearrangement joins TRBV21-1 to TRBJ1-2. TRBV21-1 is flagged as a pseudogene. The CDR3 sequence is 12 residues long. The DNA for the CDR3 is TGTGCCAGCAGCAAATTTGGGGATGGCTACACCTTC. Translation: CASSKFGDGYTF.

This clonotype was counted once. The chain carries TRBV27 and TRBJ2-3; D perhaps matches TRBD1 (6 bases). Germline V CDR1 and CDR2: MNHEY, SMNVEV (reference sequence). Trimming shortened V by 5 bases and J by 4 bases, and 19 bases separated the two germline ends. The CDR3 runs to 16 residues. CDR3 bases: TGTGCCAGCAGTCCTTTACAGGGTTCTATCGCAGATACGCAGTATTTT. Residues: CASSPLQGSIADTQYF.

CDR3 bases: TGTCACCCACAGAGGACTTATGGCTACACCTTC. It is translated as CHPQRTYGYTF. The J gene is TRBJ1-2, the V gene TRBV2; unclear D gene. The CDR3 length is 11 residues. Per the germline V gene, CDR1 is SNHLY and CDR2 is FYNNEI.

V gene TRBV20-1 combines with J gene TRBJ1-1; D remains unclear. Germline CDR1 reads DFQATT; CDR2 reads SNEGSKA (reference sequence). The CDR3 contains 12 residues. The V end lost 5 bases, the J end lost 0 bases, and 7 bases lay between the germline ends. The CDR3 DNA sequence: TGCAGTGCTCACGTTTTGAACACTGAAGCTTTCTTT. It is translated as CSAHVLNTEAFF.